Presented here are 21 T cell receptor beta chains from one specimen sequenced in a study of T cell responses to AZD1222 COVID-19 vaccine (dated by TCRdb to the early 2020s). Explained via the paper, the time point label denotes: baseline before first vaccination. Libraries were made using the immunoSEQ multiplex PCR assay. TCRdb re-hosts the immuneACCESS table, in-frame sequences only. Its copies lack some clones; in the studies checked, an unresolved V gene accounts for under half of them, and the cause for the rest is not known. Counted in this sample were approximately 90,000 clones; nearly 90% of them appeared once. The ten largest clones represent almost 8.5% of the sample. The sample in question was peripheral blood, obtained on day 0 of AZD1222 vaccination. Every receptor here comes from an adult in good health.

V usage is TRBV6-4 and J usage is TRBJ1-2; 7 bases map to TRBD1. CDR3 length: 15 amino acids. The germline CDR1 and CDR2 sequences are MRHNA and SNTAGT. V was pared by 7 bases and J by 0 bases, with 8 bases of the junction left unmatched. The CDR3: CASTGTEQTNYGYTF. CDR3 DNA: TGTGCCAGCACCGGGACAGAGCAGACTAACTATGGCTACACCTTC.

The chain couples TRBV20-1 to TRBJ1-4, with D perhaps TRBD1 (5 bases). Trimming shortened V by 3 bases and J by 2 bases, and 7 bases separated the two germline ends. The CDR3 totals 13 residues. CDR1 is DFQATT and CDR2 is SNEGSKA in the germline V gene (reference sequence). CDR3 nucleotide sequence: TGCAGTGCTAGTCGGGGGACTAATGAAAAACTGTTTTTT. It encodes CSASRGTNEKLFF.

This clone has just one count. CDR3 protein: CASSLARQGAGNTIYF. DNA of the CDR3: TGTGCCAGCAGCTTAGCCAGACAGGGGGCAGGAAACACCATATATTTT. The rearrangement links TRBV7-2 to TRBJ1-3, with 10 bases that match TRBD1. In germline, CDR1 is SGHTA, CDR2 FQGNSA. The length of the CDR3 is 16 residues. Trimming at V came to 0 bases and at J to 4 bases, leaving 3 bases not matched to a gene. Looking up the rest from reference TRBV7-2 and TRBJ1-3 gives the full variable domain: GAGVSQSPSNKVTEKGKDVELRCDPISGHTALYWYRQSLGQGLEFLIYFQGNSAPDKSGLPSDRFSAERTGGSVSTLTIQRTQQEDSAVYLCASSLARQGAGNTIYFGEGSWLTVV.

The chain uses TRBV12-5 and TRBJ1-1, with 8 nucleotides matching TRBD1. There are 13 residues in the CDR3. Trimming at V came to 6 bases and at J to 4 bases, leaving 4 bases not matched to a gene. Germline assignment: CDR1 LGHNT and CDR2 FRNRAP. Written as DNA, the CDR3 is TGTGCTAGTGGAGAGACAGGGGTCACTGAAGCTTTCTTT. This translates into CASGETGVTEAFF.

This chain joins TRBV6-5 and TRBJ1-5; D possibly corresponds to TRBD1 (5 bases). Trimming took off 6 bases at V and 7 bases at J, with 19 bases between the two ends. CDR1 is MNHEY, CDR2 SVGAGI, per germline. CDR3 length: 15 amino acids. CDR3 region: CASSGGPQLEQPQHF. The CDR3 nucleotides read TGTGCCAGCAGCGGGGGACCTCAGCTCGAGCAGCCCCAGCATTTT.

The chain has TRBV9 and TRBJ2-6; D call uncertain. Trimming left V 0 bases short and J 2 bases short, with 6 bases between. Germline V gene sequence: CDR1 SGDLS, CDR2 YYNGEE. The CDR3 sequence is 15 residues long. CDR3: CASSVVVAGANVLTF. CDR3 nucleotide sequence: TGTGCCAGCAGCGTAGTAGTAGCTGGGGCCAACGTCCTGACTTTC.

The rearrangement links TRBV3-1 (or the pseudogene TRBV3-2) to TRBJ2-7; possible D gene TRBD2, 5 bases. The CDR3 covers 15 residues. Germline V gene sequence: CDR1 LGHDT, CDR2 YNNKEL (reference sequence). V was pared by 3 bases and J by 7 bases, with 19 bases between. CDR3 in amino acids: CASSQRWGSRGEQYF. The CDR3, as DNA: TGTGCCAGCAGCCAGCGGTGGGGTTCTAGAGGGGAGCAGTACTTC.

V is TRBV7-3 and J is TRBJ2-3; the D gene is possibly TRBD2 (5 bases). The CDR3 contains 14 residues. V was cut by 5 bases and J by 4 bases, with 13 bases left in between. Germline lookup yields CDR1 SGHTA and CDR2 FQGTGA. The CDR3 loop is CASSRTNSADTQYF. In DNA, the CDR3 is TGTGCCAGCAGCCGGACCAATAGCGCAGATACGCAGTATTTT.

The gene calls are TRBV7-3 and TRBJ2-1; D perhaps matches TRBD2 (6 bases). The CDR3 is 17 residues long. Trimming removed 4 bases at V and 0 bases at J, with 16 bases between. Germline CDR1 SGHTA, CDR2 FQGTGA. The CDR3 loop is CASSSFRRGSSYNEQFF. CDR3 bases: TGTGCCAGCAGCTCTTTCCGACGGGGGAGCTCCTACAATGAGCAGTTCTTC.

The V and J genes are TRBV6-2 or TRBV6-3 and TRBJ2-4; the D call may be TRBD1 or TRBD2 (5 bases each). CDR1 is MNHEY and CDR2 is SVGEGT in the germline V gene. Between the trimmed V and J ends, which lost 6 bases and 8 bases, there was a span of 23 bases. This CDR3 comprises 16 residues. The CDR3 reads CASSPRTRRTGDIQYF. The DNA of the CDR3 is TGTGCCAGCAGCCCTAGGACAAGGCGGACCGGGGACATTCAGTACTTC.

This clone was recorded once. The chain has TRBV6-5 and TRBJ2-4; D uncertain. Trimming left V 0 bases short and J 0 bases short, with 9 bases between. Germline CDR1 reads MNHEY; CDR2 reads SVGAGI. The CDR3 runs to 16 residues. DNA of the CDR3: TGTGCCAGCAGTTACTCGGATACGTTAGCCAAAAACATTCAGTACTTC. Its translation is CASSYSDTLAKNIQYF.

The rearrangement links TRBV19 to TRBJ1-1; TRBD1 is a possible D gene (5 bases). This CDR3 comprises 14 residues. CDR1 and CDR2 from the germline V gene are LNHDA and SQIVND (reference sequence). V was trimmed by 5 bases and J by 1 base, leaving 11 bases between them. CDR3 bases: TGTGCCAGTAGTGGGATCCAGGGGAACACTGAAGCTTTCTTT. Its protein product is CASSGIQGNTEAFF.

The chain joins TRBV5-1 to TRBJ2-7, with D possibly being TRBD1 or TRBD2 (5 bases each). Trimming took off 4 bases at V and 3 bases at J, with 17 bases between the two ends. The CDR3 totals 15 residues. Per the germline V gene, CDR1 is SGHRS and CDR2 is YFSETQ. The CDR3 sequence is CASSRRGSGSYEQYF. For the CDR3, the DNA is TGCGCCAGCAGCAGAAGGGGAAGCGGAAGCTACGAGCAGTACTTC.

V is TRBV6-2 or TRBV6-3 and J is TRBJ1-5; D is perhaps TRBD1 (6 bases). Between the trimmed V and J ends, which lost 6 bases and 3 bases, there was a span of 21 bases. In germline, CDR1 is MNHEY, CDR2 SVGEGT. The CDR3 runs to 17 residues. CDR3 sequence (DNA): TGTGCCAGCAGCCCCCTCACCCGACAGGCGGACAATCAGCCCCAGCATTTT. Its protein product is CASSPLTRQADNQPQHF.

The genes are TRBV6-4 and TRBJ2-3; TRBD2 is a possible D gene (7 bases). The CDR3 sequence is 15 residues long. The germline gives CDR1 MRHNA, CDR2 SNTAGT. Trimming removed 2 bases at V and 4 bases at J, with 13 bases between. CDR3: CASSDRAGAADTQYF. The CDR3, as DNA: TGTGCCAGCAGTGACCGGGCGGGGGCCGCAGATACGCAGTATTTT.

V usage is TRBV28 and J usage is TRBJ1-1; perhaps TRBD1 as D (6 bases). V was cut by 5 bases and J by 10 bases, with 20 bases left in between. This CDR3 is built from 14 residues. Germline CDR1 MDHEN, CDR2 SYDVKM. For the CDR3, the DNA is TGTGCCAGCAGTCTCGGGCAGGGGTGGGATCGAGCTTTCTTT. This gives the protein CASSLGQGWDRAFF.

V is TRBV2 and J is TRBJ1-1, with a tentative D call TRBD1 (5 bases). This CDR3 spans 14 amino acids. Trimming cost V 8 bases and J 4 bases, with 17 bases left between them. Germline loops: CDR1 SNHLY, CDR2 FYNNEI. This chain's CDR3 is CASRSRQGVTEAFF. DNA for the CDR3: TGTGCCAGCCGGTCCCGTCAGGGCGTCACTGAAGCTTTCTTT. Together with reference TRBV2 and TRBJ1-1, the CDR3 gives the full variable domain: EPEVTQTPSHQVTQMGQEVILRCVPISNHLYFYWYRQILGQKVEFLVSFYNNEISEKSEIFDDQFSVERPDGSNFTLKIRSTKLEDSAMYFCASRSRQGVTEAFFGQGTRLTVV.

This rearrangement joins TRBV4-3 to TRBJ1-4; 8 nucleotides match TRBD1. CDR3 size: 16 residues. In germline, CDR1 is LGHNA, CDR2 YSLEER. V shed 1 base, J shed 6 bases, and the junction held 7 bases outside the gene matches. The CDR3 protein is CASSQAVQGAHEKLFF. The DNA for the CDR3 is TGCGCCAGCAGCCAAGCAGTCCAGGGGGCGCATGAAAAACTGTTTTTT.

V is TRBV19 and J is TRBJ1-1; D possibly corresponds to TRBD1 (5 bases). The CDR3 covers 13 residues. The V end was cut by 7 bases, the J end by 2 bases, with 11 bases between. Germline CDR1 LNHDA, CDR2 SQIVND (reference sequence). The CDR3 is CASNGRENTEAFF. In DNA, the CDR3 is TGTGCCAGTAACGGCAGGGAAAACACTGAAGCTTTCTTT.

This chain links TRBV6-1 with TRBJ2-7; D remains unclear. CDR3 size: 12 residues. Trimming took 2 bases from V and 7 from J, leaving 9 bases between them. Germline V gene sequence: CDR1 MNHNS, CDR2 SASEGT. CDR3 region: CASSEILGEQYF. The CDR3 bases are TGTGCCAGCAGTGAAATCTTAGGAGAGCAGTACTTC.

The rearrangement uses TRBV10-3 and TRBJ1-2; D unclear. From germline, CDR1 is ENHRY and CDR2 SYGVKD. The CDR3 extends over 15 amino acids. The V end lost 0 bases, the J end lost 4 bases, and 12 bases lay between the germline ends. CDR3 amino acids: CAISESPAHVYGYTF. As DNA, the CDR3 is TGTGCCATCAGTGAGTCCCCCGCCCACGTCTATGGCTACACCTTC.